Listed below are T cell receptor beta chains from one sample, sequenced in a study of identical twins. TCRdb reprocessed the 5' RACE reads with MiXCR, giving one entry per CDR3 protein. The sample carries roughly 490,000 distinct CDR3 sequences, 13% to 15% recorded once. The same data also went into a second study, on yellow fever vaccine responses in identical twins.

The sequenced sample was CD4+ T cells sorted from blood. The source of these receptors is a woman between 18 and 29 years old in good health. The CDR3 runs from the conserved cysteine through the conserved F or W. D genes are given only for firm matches. Rows give clone size only sometimes, using once, few, many, or a class for an expanded clone.

CDR3 protein,CDR3 DNA,J gene,clone size,V gene,D gene
CTSSLWTELSSGANVLTF,TGTACCAGCAGTTTATGGACAGAGCTCTCCTCAGGGGCCAACGTCCTGACTTTC,TRBJ2-6,-,TRBV12-3/TRBV12-4,-
CSASGGAVETQYF,TGCAGTGCTTCCGGGGGGGCAGTGGAGACCCAGTACTTC,TRBJ2-5,-,TRBV20-1,TRBD2
CAISLGLADTQYF,TGTGCCATCAGTCTAGGGTTGGCAGATACGCAGTATTTT,TRBJ2-3,few,TRBV10-3,-
CASSYSGGFMATEAFF,TGTGCCAGCAGTTACTCGGGAGGGTTTATGGCCACTGAAGCTTTCTTT,TRBJ1-1,few,TRBV6-2/TRBV6-3,-
CASSLGQGAYGYTF,TGCGCCAGCAGCCTGGGACAGGGGGCTTATGGCTACACCTTC,TRBJ1-2,many,TRBV5-1,TRBD1
CASSYPGQQYF,TGTGCCAGCAGTTATCCCGGACAGCAGTACTTC,TRBJ2-7,few,TRBV6-5,-
CSANDRYEQYF,TGCAGTGCCAACGACAGGTACGAGCAGTACTTC,TRBJ2-7,many,TRBV20-1,-
CASSPRARTGELFF,TGTGCCAGCAGCCCCCGGGCGCGCACCGGGGAGCTGTTTTTT,TRBJ2-2,many,TRBV12-3/TRBV12-4,-
CSATRGNQDTGELFF,TGCAGTGCTACGAGGGGAAATCAGGACACCGGGGAGCTGTTTTTT,TRBJ2-2,many,TRBV20-1,-
CAIAGVSTDTQYF,TGTGCCATAGCGGGGGTCAGCACAGATACGCAGTATTTT,TRBJ2-3,-,TRBV12-3/TRBV12-4,TRBD2
CASIRTGDPVRGEKLFF,TGTGCCAGCATACGGACAGGGGATCCAGTACGGGGCGAAAAACTGTTTTTT,TRBJ1-4,-,TRBV14,TRBD1
CASSPSTRGGNSYNEQFF,TGTGCCAGCAGCCCCTCAACCCGGGGCGGGAATTCCTACAATGAGCAGTTCTTC,TRBJ2-1,-,TRBV28,-
CASSSQLEFKQFF,TGTGCCAGCAGCTCCCAGTTGGAGTTTAAGCAGTTCTTC,TRBJ2-1,few,TRBV6-1,-
CASSLLPQANTEAFF,TGTGCCAGCAGTTTATTGCCACAGGCGAACACTGAAGCTTTCTTT,TRBJ1-1,few,TRBV27,-
CASSGTSKPDTQYF,TGTGCCAGCTCCGGGACTAGTAAGCCAGATACGCAGTATTTT,TRBJ2-3,-,TRBV18,TRBD2
CASSSPRTGPWNQPQHF,TGTGCCAGCAGTTCCCCCCGGACAGGGCCGTGGAATCAGCCCCAGCATTTT,TRBJ1-5,-,TRBV28,TRBD1
CASSTSWGNTEAFF,TGTGCCAGCAGCACAAGTTGGGGGAACACTGAAGCTTTCTTT,TRBJ1-1,many,TRBV7-2,-
CASSYTSGGYNEQFF,TGTGCCAGCAGCTATACTAGCGGGGGCTACAATGAGCAGTTCTTC,TRBJ2-1,few,TRBV7-8,TRBD2
CASRTDRDGGTGELFF,TGTGCCAGCAGAACGGACAGGGACGGAGGAACCGGGGAGCTGTTTTTT,TRBJ2-2,few,TRBV2,TRBD1
CAISEAHSSGGARETQYF,TGTGCCATCAGTGAGGCTCACTCTAGCGGGGGGGCCCGGGAGACCCAGTACTTC,TRBJ2-5,-,TRBV10-3,TRBD2
CSANLPGQNYEQYF,TGCAGTGCAAACTTACCGGGACAAAATTACGAGCAGTACTTC,TRBJ2-7,-,TRBV20-1,-
CASSRTSGRDEQYF,TGTGCCAGCAGCAGGACTAGCGGGAGGGACGAGCAGTACTTC,TRBJ2-7,few,TRBV6-1,TRBD2
CASSEKQGVTYEQYF,TGTGCCAGCAGTGAAAAACAGGGTGTCACCTACGAGCAGTACTTC,TRBJ2-7,-,TRBV6-1,-
CASSFTGVPQPQHF,TGTGCCAGCAGTTTTACGGGGGTTCCTCAGCCCCAGCATTTT,TRBJ1-5,-,TRBV28,-
CASSHGDNYEQYF,TGTGCCAGCTCACACGGGGATAACTACGAGCAGTACTTC,TRBJ2-7,-,TRBV18,-
CASSQRGDRDYEQYF,TGTGCCAGCAGCCAAAGAGGGGACAGAGACTACGAGCAGTACTTC,TRBJ2-7,-,TRBV14,TRBD1
CASSPDHWAAVSYEQYF,TGTGCCAGCAGTCCGGATCATTGGGCCGCGGTCTCCTACGAGCAGTACTTC,TRBJ2-7,-,TRBV12-3/TRBV12-4,-
CASKGSQYNEQFF,TGTGCCAGCAAGGGCTCGCAATACAATGAGCAGTTCTTC,TRBJ2-1,few,TRBV7-2,-
CASSESEFYEQYF,TGTGCCAGCAGTGAGTCGGAGTTCTACGAGCAGTACTTC,TRBJ2-7,-,TRBV2,-
CASSFRVEEQYF,TGTGCCAGCAGTTTTCGGGTGGAAGAGCAGTACTTC,TRBJ2-7,few,TRBV28,-
CASSFHRDLYNEQFF,TGTGCCAGCAGTTTTCATAGGGACCTATACAATGAGCAGTTCTTC,TRBJ2-1,many,TRBV6-2/TRBV6-3,-
CASSSTDSGEQFF,TGTGCCAGCAGTTCCACTGACTCGGGGGAGCAGTTCTTC,TRBJ2-1,few,TRBV6-6,-
CSVSPNTGELFF,TGCAGCGTTTCCCCGAACACCGGGGAGCTGTTTTTT,TRBJ2-2,many,TRBV29-1,-
CASSFGQANEKLFF,TGCGCCAGCAGCTTCGGACAGGCTAATGAAAAACTGTTTTTT,TRBJ1-4,few,TRBV5-1,TRBD1
CAWSVRGNLYF,TGTGCCTGGAGTGTCCGAGGGAATCTGTACTTC,TRBJ2-5,few,TRBV30,-
CATSRDRSDPTYGYNEQFF,TGTGCCACCAGCAGAGATCGAAGTGACCCAACATACGGCTACAATGAGCAGTTCTTC,TRBJ2-1,-,TRBV15,-
CASSLEGTPYEQYF,TGCGCCAGCAGCTTGGAAGGGACACCCTACGAGCAGTACTTC,TRBJ2-7,many,TRBV5-1,-
CSVKSPSRHNEQFF,TGCAGCGTTAAAAGCCCTAGCCGTCACAATGAGCAGTTCTTC,TRBJ2-1,few,TRBV29-1,-
CASGQGRTEAFF,TGTGCCAGTGGACAGGGGAGGACTGAAGCTTTCTTT,TRBJ1-1,-,TRBV12-3/TRBV12-4,TRBD1
CAITLLSGLAGRGELFF,TGTGCCATCACGTTATTGTCCGGACTAGCGGGGCGCGGGGAGCTGTTTTTT,TRBJ2-2,many,TRBV12-3/TRBV12-4,TRBD2
CASSQDIGAKNIQYF,TGCGCCAGCAGCCAAGATATCGGAGCCAAAAACATTCAGTACTTC,TRBJ2-4,-,TRBV4-3,-
CASSGDSSEQYF,TGCGCCAGCAGCGGCGACAGCTCCGAGCAGTACTTC,TRBJ2-7,few,TRBV5-1,-
CASKRREGFQKETQYF,TGTGCCAGCAAAAGGCGGGAGGGGTTCCAGAAAGAGACCCAGTACTTC,TRBJ2-5,-,TRBV28,TRBD2
CASSRALGLAAKVSGDTGELFF,TGTGCCAGCAGTCGAGCTCTCGGACTAGCGGCTAAAGTTTCCGGGGACACCGGGGAGCTGTTTTTT,TRBJ2-2,few,TRBV25-1,TRBD2
CASSPQNTEAFF,TGTGCCAGCAGTCCACAAAACACTGAAGCTTTCTTT,TRBJ1-1,many,TRBV12-3/TRBV12-4,-
CATSDLYRGPDTQYF,TGTGCCACCAGTGATTTGTACAGGGGGCCAGATACGCAGTATTTT,TRBJ2-3,-,TRBV24-1,TRBD1
CASSFLTDRDSGNTIYF,TGTGCCAGCAGCTTTCTGACAGACAGAGACTCTGGAAACACCATATATTTT,TRBJ1-3,-,TRBV7-6,-
CASSSPRDGPYEQYF,TGTGCCAGCAGCTCCCCTCGGGACGGACCCTACGAGCAGTACTTC,TRBJ2-7,-,TRBV7-8,-
CASSQTSRSYNEQFF,TGTGCCAGCAGCCAGACTAGTAGGTCCTACAATGAGCAGTTCTTC,TRBJ2-1,-,TRBV27,-
CASSQQGAEQYF,TGTGCCAGCTCACAACAGGGGGCCGAGCAGTACTTC,TRBJ2-7,few,TRBV18,TRBD1
CASSLDRGRITGELFF,TGTGCCAGCAGCCTTGACAGGGGGCGTATCACCGGGGAGCTGTTTTTT,TRBJ2-2,few,TRBV14,TRBD1
CASASGADTQYF,TGTGCCAGCGCTAGTGGGGCAGATACGCAGTATTTT,TRBJ2-3,few,TRBV12-3/TRBV12-4,-
CSANSGGTGELFF,TGCAGTGCTAACAGCGGTGGCACCGGGGAGCTGTTTTTT,TRBJ2-2,many,TRBV20-1,-